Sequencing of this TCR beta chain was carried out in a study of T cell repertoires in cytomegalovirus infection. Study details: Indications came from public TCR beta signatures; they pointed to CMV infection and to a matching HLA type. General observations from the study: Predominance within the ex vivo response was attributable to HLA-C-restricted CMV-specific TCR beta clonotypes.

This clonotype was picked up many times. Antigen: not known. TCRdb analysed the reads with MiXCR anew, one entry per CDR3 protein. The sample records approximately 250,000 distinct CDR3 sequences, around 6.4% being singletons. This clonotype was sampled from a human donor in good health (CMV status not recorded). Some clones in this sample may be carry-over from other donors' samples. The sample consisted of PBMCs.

Here the CDR3 reads CASSLGPGRYEQYF. CDR3 coding DNA: TGTGCCAGCAGCTTGGGTCCGGGAAGGTACGAGCAGTACTTC. The V gene is TRBV5-5, the J gene TRBJ2-7; a possible D gene is TRBD2 (5 bases). The germline gives CDR1 SGHKS, CDR2 YYEKEE (reference sequence). The CDR3 sequence is 14 residues long. V lost 0 bases, J lost 4 bases, and 11 bases lay in between.